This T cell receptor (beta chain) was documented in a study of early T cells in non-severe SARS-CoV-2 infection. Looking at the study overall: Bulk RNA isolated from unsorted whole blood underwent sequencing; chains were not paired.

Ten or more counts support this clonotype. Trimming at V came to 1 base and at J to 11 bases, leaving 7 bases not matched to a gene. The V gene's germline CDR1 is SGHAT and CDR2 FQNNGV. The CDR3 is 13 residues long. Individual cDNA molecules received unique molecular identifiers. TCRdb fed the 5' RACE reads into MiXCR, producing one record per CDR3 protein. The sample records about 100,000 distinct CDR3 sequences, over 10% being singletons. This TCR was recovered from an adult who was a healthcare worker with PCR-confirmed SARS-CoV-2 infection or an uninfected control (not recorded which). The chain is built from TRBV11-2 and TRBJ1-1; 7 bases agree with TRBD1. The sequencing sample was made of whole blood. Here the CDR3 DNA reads TGTGCCAGCAGCTTAGGAACAGGGGTATCGGCTTTCTTT. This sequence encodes CASSLGTGVSAFF.